This T cell receptor beta chain comes out of a study of early T cells in non-severe SARS-CoV-2 infection. A single record per CDR3 protein comes from TCRdb applying MiXCR to the 5' RACE reads. The data contain some 73,000 distinct CDR3 sequences, 9.5% to 15% of them singletons. The V and J ends lost 0 bases and 4 bases respectively, with 11 bases between them. The CDR3 has 15 residues. CDR1 is SGHRS, CDR2 YFSETQ, per germline. This clonotype was observed a handful of times. The sequenced sample consisted of whole blood. The rearrangement links TRBV5-1 to TRBJ1-5; no definite D call. The clonotype comes from an adult who was a healthcare worker with PCR-confirmed SARS-CoV-2 infection or an uninfected control (not recorded which). The CDR3 nucleotides read TGCGCCAGCAGCTTGGTGTATGGTGCGAATCAGCCCCAGCATTTT. Its protein is CASSLVYGANQPQHF.